This note documents a single T cell receptor beta chain sequence. Its antigen is not known. Sequencing used immunoSEQ multiplex PCR; TCRdb keeps in-frame clones, though not all of them. The sample holds 110,000 or so clones, around 87% seen once. The data were obtained in a study of T cell responses to AZD1222 COVID-19 vaccine. Findings and caveats of the study: The number of AZD1222 recipients seropositive at baseline was only five or six. Reports say nearly half of spike-specific TCRs go after unmutated variant regions. Spike-specific TCR repertoires showed rising breadth and depth after two AZD1222 doses. Among the donors, most were white British and more were female, and clonal diversity was possibly underestimated.

J gave up 9 bases and V 0 bases, and 13 bases lay outside the gene matches. This CDR3 comprises 18 residues. The germline V gene has CDR1 SNHLY and CDR2 FYNNEI. This chain joins TRBV2 and TRBJ1-3; TRBD1 matches 11 bases. The material sequenced was peripheral blood, taken on day 0 of AZD1222 vaccination. This sequence was found in an adult in good health. The CDR3 coding sequence is TGTGCCAGCAGTGAAGCTAGGACAGGGGGCTCCGGAATGGCCACCATATATTTT. As protein: CASSEARTGGSGMATIYF.